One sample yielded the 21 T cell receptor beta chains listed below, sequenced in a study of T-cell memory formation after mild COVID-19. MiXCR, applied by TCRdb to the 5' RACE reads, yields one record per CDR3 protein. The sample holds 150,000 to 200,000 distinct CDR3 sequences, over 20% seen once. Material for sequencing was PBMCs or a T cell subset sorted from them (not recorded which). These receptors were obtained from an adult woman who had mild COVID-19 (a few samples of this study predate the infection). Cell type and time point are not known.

The CDR3 loop reads CASSESTGGRADTQYF. For the CDR3, the DNA is TGTGCCAGCAGTGAGAGCACAGGGGGCAGGGCAGATACGCAGTATTTT. V gene TRBV2 combines with J gene TRBJ2-3; 9 bases map to TRBD1. This CDR3 comprises 16 residues. V shed 3 bases and J 4 bases; nucleotides not matched to a gene: 8. CDR1 is SNHLY, CDR2 FYNNEI, per germline. Full variable domain (rest looked up from reference TRBV2 and TRBJ2-3): EPEVTQTPSHQVTQMGQEVILRCVPISNHLYFYWYRQILGQKVEFLVSFYNNEISEKSEIFDDQFSVERPDGSNFTLKIRSTKLEDSAMYFCASSESTGGRADTQYFGPGTRLTVL.

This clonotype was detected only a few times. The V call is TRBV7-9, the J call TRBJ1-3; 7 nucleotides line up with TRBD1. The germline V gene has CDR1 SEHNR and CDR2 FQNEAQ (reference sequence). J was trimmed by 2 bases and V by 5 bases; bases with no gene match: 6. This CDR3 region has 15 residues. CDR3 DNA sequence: TGTGCCAGCAGCCCGGACAGGCACCCTGGAAACACCATATATTTT. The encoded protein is CASSPDRHPGNTIYF.

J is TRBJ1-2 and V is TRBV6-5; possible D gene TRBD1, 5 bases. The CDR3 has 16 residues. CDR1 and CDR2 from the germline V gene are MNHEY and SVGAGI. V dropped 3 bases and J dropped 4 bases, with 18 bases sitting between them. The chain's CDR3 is CASSYTPRQQGYGYTF. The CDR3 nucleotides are TGTGCCAGCAGTTATACCCCGAGACAGCAGGGCTATGGCTACACCTTC.

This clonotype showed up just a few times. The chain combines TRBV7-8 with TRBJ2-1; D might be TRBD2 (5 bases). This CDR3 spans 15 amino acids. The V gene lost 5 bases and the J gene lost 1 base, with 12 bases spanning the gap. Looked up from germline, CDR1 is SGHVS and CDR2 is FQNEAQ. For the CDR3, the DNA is TGTGCCAGCAGCCCTGGACTGGATTCCTACAATGAGCAGTTCTTC. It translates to CASSPGLDSYNEQFF.

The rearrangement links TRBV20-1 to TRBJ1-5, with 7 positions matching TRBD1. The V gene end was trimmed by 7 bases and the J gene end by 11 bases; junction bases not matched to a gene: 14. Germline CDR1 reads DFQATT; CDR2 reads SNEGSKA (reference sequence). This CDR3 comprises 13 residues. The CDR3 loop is CSGTDRVGEAQHF. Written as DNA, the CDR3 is TGCAGTGGGACCGACAGGGTGGGGGAGGCCCAGCATTTT.

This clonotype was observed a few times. The CDR3 sequence: CASSPPWNYGYTF. For the CDR3, the DNA is TGCGCCAGCAGCCCACCTTGGAACTATGGCTACACCTTC. This chain joins TRBV4-1 and TRBJ1-2; no definite D call. CDR1 and CDR2 (germline): MGHRA, YSYEKL. Deletions cut 4 bases from V and 2 bases from J, with 8 bases between. This CDR3 has 13 amino acids.

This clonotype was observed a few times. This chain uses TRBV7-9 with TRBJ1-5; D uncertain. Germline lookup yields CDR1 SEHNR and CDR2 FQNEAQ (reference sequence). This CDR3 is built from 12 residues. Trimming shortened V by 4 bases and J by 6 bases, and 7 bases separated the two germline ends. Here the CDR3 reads CASSSPIQPQHF. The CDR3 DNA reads TGTGCCAGCAGCTCCCCGATTCAGCCCCAGCATTTT.

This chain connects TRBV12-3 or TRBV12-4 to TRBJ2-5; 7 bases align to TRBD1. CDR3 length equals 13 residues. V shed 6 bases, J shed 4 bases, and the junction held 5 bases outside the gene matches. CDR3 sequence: CASSPDRAETQYF. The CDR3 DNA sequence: TGTGCCAGCAGCCCAGACAGGGCAGAGACCCAGTACTTC.

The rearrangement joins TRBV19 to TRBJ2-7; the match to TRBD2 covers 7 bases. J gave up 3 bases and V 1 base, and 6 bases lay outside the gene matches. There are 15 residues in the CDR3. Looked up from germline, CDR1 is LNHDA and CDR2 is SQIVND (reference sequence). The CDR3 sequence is CASSIASGNYYEQYF. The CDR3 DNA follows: TGTGCCAGTAGTATAGCTAGCGGAAATTACTACGAGCAGTACTTC.

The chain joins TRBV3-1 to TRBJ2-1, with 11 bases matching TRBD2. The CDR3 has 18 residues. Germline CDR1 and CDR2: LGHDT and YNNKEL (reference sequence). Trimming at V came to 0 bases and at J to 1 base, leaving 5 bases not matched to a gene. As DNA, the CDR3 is TGTGCCAGCAGCCAAGATGCTAGCGGGAGGTATTCCTACAATGAGCAGTTCTTC. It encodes CASSQDASGRYSYNEQFF.

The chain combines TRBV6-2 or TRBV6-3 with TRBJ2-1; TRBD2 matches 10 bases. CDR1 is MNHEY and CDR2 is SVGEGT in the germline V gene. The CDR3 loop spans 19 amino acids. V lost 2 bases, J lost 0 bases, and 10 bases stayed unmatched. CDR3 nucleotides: TGTGCCAGCAGTTACGTGGGTAGCGGGAGGACCGGCTCCTACAATGAGCAGTTCTTC. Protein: CASSYVGSGRTGSYNEQFF.

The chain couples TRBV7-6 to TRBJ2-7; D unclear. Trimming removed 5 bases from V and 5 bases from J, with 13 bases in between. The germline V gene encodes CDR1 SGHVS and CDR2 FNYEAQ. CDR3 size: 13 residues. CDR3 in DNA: TGTGCCAGCAGCGAAGGACGGCAGGACGAGCAGTACTTC. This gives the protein CASSEGRQDEQYF. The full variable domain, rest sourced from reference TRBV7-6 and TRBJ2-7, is GAGVSQSPRYKVTKRGQDVALRCDPISGHVSLYWYRQALGQGPEFLTYFNYEAQQDKSGLPNDRFSAERPEGSISTLTIQRTEQRDSAMYRCASSEGRQDEQYFGPGTRLTVT.

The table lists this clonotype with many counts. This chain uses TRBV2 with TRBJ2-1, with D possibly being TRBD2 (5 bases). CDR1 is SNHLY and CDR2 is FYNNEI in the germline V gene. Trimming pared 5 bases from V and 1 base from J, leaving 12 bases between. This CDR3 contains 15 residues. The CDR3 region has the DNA TGTGCCAGCAGTACCTCGGGGAGTTCCTACAATGAGCAGTTCTTC. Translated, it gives CASSTSGSSYNEQFF.

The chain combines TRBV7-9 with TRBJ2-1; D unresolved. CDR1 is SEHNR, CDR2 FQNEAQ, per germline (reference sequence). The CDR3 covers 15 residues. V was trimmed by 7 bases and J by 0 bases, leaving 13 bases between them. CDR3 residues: CASITGQSSYNEQFF. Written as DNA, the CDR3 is TGTGCCAGCATTACGGGCCAGAGCTCCTACAATGAGCAGTTCTTC.

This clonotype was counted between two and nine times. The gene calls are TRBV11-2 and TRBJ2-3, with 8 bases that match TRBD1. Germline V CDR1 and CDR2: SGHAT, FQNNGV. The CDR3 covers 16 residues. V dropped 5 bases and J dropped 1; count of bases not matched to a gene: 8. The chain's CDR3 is CASSPPPTGGTDTQYF. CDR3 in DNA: TGTGCCAGCAGCCCCCCGCCGACAGGGGGCACAGATACGCAGTATTTT. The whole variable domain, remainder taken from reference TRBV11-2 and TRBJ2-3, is EAGVAQSPRYKIIEKRQSVAFWCNPISGHATLYWYQQILGQGPKLLIQFQNNGVVDDSQLPKDRFSAERLKGVDSTLKIQPAKLEDSAVYLCASSPPPTGGTDTQYFGPGTRLTVL.

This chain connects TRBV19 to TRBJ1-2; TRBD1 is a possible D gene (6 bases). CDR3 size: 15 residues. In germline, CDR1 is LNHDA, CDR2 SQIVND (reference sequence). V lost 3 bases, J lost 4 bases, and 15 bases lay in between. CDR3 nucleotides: TGTGCCAGTAGTATTTACTTGGGGGCCAGCTATGGCTACACCTTC. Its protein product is CASSIYLGASYGYTF.

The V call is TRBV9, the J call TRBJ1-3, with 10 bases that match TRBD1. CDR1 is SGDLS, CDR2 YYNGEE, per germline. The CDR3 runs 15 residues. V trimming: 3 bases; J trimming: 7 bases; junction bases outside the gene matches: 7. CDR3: CASSAGTGVSNTIYF. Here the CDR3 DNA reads TGTGCCAGCAGCGCCGGGACAGGGGTTTCGAACACCATATATTTT.

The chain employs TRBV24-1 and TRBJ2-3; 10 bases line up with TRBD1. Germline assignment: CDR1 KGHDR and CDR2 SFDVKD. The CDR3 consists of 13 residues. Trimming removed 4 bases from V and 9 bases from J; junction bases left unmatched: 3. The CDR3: CATSDPGQGTQYF. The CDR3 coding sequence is TGTGCCACCAGTGACCCGGGACAGGGGACGCAGTATTTT.

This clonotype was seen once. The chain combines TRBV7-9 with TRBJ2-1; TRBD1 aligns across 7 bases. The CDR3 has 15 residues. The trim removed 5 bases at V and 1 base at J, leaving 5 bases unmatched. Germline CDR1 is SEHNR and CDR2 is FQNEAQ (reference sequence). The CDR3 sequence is CASSTGTASYNEQFF. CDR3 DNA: TGTGCCAGCAGCACCGGGACAGCATCCTACAATGAGCAGTTCTTC.

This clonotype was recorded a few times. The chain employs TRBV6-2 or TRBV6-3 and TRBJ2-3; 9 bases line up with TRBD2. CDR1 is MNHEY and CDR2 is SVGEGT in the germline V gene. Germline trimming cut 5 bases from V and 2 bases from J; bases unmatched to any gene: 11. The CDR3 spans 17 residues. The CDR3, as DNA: TGTGCCAGCAGTCCCGAGGCGGGAGGGCCTGACACAGATACGCAGTATTTT. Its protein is CASSPEAGGPDTDTQYF.

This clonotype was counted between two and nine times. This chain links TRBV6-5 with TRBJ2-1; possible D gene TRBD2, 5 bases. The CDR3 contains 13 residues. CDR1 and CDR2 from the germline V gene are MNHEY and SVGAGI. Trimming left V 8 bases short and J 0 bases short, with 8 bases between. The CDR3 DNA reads TGTGCCAGCCGAGCGGACTCCTACAATGAGCAGTTCTTC. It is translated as CASRADSYNEQFF.